Detailed here is one T cell receptor (beta chain). A primer matching the constant region was used to make TCR beta cDNA from approximately 500 ng of total RNA. Investigators got TCR beta libraries out of three nested multiplex PCR rounds, done with slightly modified ARM-PCR. The study ran its first two PCR rounds for roughly 9 cycles each, using TRBV1-TRBV30 forward primers and a C-beta reverse primer. One entry per CDR3 protein, called by TCRdb with MiXCR from the multiplex PCR reads. The table shows about 200,000 distinct CDR3 sequences, with less than 75% occurring only once. This entry belongs to a study of tumor-infiltrating lymphocytes in primary liver carcinoma. The study extracted blood RNA from unsorted whole blood and also extracted germline DNA. The CDR3 length is 16 residues. V lost 6 bases, J lost 4 bases, and 21 bases lay in between. Germline V gives CDR1 MDHEN, CDR2 SYDVKM.

Sequencing input: peripheral blood. The chain uses TRBV28 and TRBJ1-1; a possible D gene is TRBD1 (6 bases). The receptor was derived from a woman aged 60-75 years with primary liver carcinoma and hepatitis B virus infection. The DNA of the CDR3 is TGTGCCAGCAGCCTGGCGGGCGGGGGCTTGTGCACTGAAGCTTTCTTT. Translation gives CASSLAGGGLCTEAFF.